This T cell receptor (beta chain) emerged from a study of CD8+ T cells in alopecia areata. Study-level information: Severity among treated patients was scored by the percentage of scalp area affected.

Extraction and reverse transcription of RNA yielded cDNA as the sequencing template. Repertoires were generated with immunoSEQ multiplex PCR, while TCRdb's copy carries only in-frame clones and drops some. This table has 200,000 or so clones, around 43% appearing once. The CDR3 consists of 11 residues. Germline lookup yields CDR1 SGDLS and CDR2 YYNGEE. Trimming removed 3 bases from V and 7 bases from J, with 7 bases in between. Treatment: oral pan-JAK inhibitor, 5-10 mg twice daily. Both peripheral blood and punch biopsies of lesional scalp skin were obtained from patients who had alopecia areata. The V call is TRBV9, the J call TRBJ2-5, with a weak D call TRBD1 (5 bases). Sequenced here: CD4+ T cells sorted from blood, sampled around week 36, from a patient treated with tofacitinib. The TCR comes from a human donor with alopecia areata. The CDR3 is CASSEGVTQYF. DNA of the CDR3: TGTGCCAGCAGCGAAGGGGTGACCCAGTACTTC.